The 9 T cell receptor beta chains below were found in one sample sequenced in a study of blood T cell repertoires in COVID-19. Using immunoSEQ multiplex PCR, the repertoire was profiled, and TCRdb retains in-frame clones only, with some absent. The repertoire holds 140,000 to 150,000 clones, with roughly 84% as singletons. The specimen sequenced was PBMCs or T cells enriched from blood (not recorded which). The source is a woman between 45 and 60 years old who had been exposed to COVID-19.

The chain links TRBV6-2 or TRBV6-3 to TRBJ1-5; D unclear. The CDR3 spans 13 residues. V was shortened by 6 bases and J by 1 base, with 7 bases between the two germline ends. CDR1 is MNHEY, CDR2 SVGEGT, per germline. This CDR3 is CASSLASNQPQHF. CDR3 sequence (DNA): TGTGCCAGCAGCCTGGCAAGCAATCAGCCCCAGCATTTT.

This rearrangement joins TRBV6-1 to TRBJ2-7, with TRBD1 matching 8 bases. Unmatched junction bases numbered 10, after V lost 0 bases and J lost 0 bases. The CDR3 runs 18 residues. Germline V gives CDR1 MNHNS, CDR2 SASEGT. CDR3 bases: TGTGCCAGCAGTGAAGCGGGGACAGGACGGGTGTTCTCCTACGAGCAGTACTTC. The encoded protein is CASSEAGTGRVFSYEQYF.

The chain uses TRBV18 and TRBJ2-7, with 7 bases fitting TRBD2. The CDR3 sequence is 16 residues long. V lost 1 base, J lost 0 bases, and 6 bases stayed unmatched. Germline V gives CDR1 KGHSH, CDR2 LQKENI. The CDR3 here is CASSPRGGTSSYEQYF. The CDR3 region has the DNA TGTGCCAGCTCACCACGGGGGGGAACCAGCTCCTACGAGCAGTACTTC.

The chain links TRBV5-1 to TRBJ2-7; D is perhaps TRBD2 (6 bases). Germline loops: CDR1 SGHRS, CDR2 YFSETQ. The CDR3 loop spans 15 amino acids. V lost 0 bases and J lost 6, with 16 bases in between. The CDR3: CASSLAWGAGTEQYF. In DNA, the CDR3 is TGCGCCAGCAGCTTGGCCTGGGGTGCGGGGACCGAGCAGTACTTC.

This chain joins TRBV6-5 and TRBJ1-1; tentative D call: TRBD1 (6 bases). Trimming took off 9 bases at V and 5 bases at J, with 16 bases between the two ends. This CDR3 has 13 amino acids. The V gene's germline CDR1 is MNHEY and CDR2 SVGAGI. In DNA, the CDR3 is TGTGCCAGTACCCAGGGGAAGAGGACTGAAGCTTTCTTT. The encoded protein is CASTQGKRTEAFF.

This chain joins TRBV15 and TRBJ2-5; TRBD1 aligns across 7 bases. J was trimmed by 5 bases and V by 6 bases; bases with no gene match: 6. Germline V lookup: CDR1 LNHNV, CDR2 YYDKDF (reference sequence). There are 13 residues in the CDR3. The CDR3 nucleotides are TGTGCCACCAGTAGGGGGCGGGTGGAGACCCAGTACTTC. Residues: CATSRGRVETQYF. The whole variable domain, filled in from reference TRBV15 and TRBJ2-5, reads DAMVIQNPRYQVTQFGKPVTLSCSQTLNHNVMYWYQQKSSQAPKLLFHYYDKDFNNEADTPDNFQSRRPNTSFCFLDIRSPGLGDTAMYLCATSRGRVETQYFGPGTRLLVL.

This sequence joins TRBV18 and TRBJ2-7, with D maybe TRBD1 (6 bases). V was clipped by 2 bases and J by 6 bases, with 26 bases between them. This CDR3 spans 18 amino acids. Germline V gene lookup returns CDR1 KGHSH and CDR2 LQKENI. CDR3 sequence: CASSPIPQGVPGMGEQYF. CDR3 DNA: TGTGCCAGCTCACCAATCCCACAGGGCGTACCAGGGATGGGCGAGCAGTACTTC.

V and J are TRBV9 and TRBJ2-3; no definite D call. Trimming removed 0 bases from V and 10 bases from J, with 21 bases in between. In germline, CDR1 is SGDLS, CDR2 YYNGEE. The CDR3 runs 16 residues. Here the CDR3 reads CASSVARTHAEAAQYF. CDR3 coding DNA: TGTGCCAGCAGCGTAGCCCGAACGCATGCAGAGGCGGCGCAGTATTTT.

J is TRBJ2-3 and V is TRBV6-1; 11 nucleotides line up with TRBD2. This CDR3 has 17 residues. Germline trimming cut 4 bases from V and 4 bases from J; bases unmatched to any gene: 10. In germline, CDR1 is MNHNS, CDR2 SASEGT. The CDR3 spells CASSAIAGGNRPDTQYF. In DNA, the CDR3 is TGTGCCAGCAGTGCCATAGCGGGGGGGAATCGACCAGATACGCAGTATTTT.